This T cell receptor beta chain was profiled in a study of cytomegalovirus exposure and HLA in healthy donors listed by TCRdb under 2017. In the study overall: In an earlier analysis of 587 of the donors, 250 to 350 Gb of sequence data and 117 million unique TCR beta sequences from about 179 million T cells were reported. An early release covering roughly 640 HLA-typed donors comprised about 300 gigabases of sequencing data and 65 million to 100 million unique TCR sequences. Of the roughly 420 genotyped donors, 75% to 85% were placed in the genetic ancestry cluster associated with self-reported Caucasian donors. The study was designed to test whether signatures of past pathogen exposure could be identified by cataloging public T cell receptors. Using immunosequencing, the study profiled T cell repertoires from fewer than 700 subjects and related those repertoires to cytomegalovirus serostatus. A separate validation cohort of roughly 110 different subjects was used in addition to the 666-subject first cohort. To predict cytomegalovirus infection status, the study combined high-throughput TCR immunosequencing, statistical association of individual TCRs with disease status, and machine learning. A later analysis re-examined previously published TCR beta repertoires from roughly 650 donors and added high-resolution HLA genotyping to investigate patterns of TCR occurrence. Rather than drawing on any new phenotypic data, the later analysis identified candidate immune exposures from TCR beta sequences and the way those sequences occurred across donors. An earlier analysis of roughly 600 of the donors used high-throughput TCR beta sequencing to judge whether each TCR beta V gene segment behaved as functional or pseudogenic. Donor age, sex, ethnicity and CMV serostatus were compiled together with the repertoire data. A later genetic analysis used genome-wide SNP genotypes for about 60% of the roughly 670 donors, treating that subset as a discovery cohort. All discovery cohort repertoires had been generated on a single sequencing platform. HLA typing covered class I and class II loci at four-digit resolution. The number of donors typed differed by locus, with roughly 620-630 for A, B, C, DRB1 and DQB1, roughly 520 for DQA1, under 610 for DPA1, and some 440 for DPB1. Several DR-DQ haplotypes were treated as single units for association and clustering because of strong linkage in the cohort. Among some 410 genotyped donors of the cohort, an average of roughly 240,000 unique TCR beta nucleotide sequences were sequenced per donor, approximately 20% of them non-productive. The full study reports these points: While some public TCRs were present in many individuals, most TCR sequences turned up only very rarely across donors. Linkage disequilibrium might explain the correlated functional status among segregating V segments, but an unknown experimental factor could not be ruled out. A later analysis found that HLA-associated TCR beta chains were more clonally expanded and had lower generation probabilities than equally common non-associated chains. This cohort had only TCR beta chains sequenced, and the lack of alpha or paired-chain data limited which features could be detected. A cluster of highly shared sequence variants was judged likely to represent a technical artifact of the sequencing pipeline. In a later analysis, TCR association rates were found to vary across HLA loci, with the most associated TCRs seen for DRB1 alleles and the fewest for HLA-C alleles. V-gene and J-gene trimming of TCR beta chains was associated with a missense DCLRE1C variant in a later genetic analysis, and the association was replicated in an independent cohort. Because some donors lacked HLA typing at each locus, the association tests relied only on the typed subset. When HLA alleles, especially DR and DQ, strongly co-occurred, attributing TCR associations to individual alleles was difficult. A further reported finding was that TCR beta sequences accurately predicted the HLA-A and HLA-B alleles for most subjects in the first cohort. Because counts were too low, around 17 rarely observed V segments, including chromosome 9 orphons, were left out of the earlier analysis of about 500 of the donors. Some IMGT-functional V segments, including TRBV6-2 and TRBV6-3, could not be told apart with the 87-base-pair reads, so those segments were excluded. According to a later genetic analysis, donors in an Asian-associated ancestry cluster had fewer N-insertions in productive TCRs than the approximately 710-donor mean. The classifier was reported to diagnose cytomegalovirus status with high specificity and sensitivity in both the original cohort and the validation cohort. Roughly uniform sequencing depth across donors was assumed in presence/absence analyses, although this assumption may not hold. According to the authors, the approach could potentially be generalized to other disease states and immunological phenotypes. Several of the top co-occurrence clusters appeared to be linked to parvovirus B19, influenza, CMV and Epstein-Barr virus, according to a later analysis. In an earlier analysis of about 600 of the donors, most TCR beta V segments appeared in productive rearrangements about 90% or about 30% of the time, broadly matching IMGT annotations. A few of the identified cytomegalovirus-associated TCR beta chains were confirmed in vitro to be specific for cytomegalovirus antigens. In the study, some 160 TCR beta chains were listed as associated with cytomegalovirus. The only immune exposure information available for the cohort was CMV serostatus. According to a later analysis, most CMV-associated TCR beta chains appeared to be HLA-restricted, and the HLA associations seemed to be driven largely by CMV exposure. In a later analysis, some 17,000 TCR beta sequences were associated with specific HLA alleles at a false discovery rate of 0.05.

Library method: the immunoSEQ multiplex PCR assay. For the multiplex PCR, a mixture combining 60 forward primers for TCR Vbeta segments and 13 reverse primers for TCR Jbeta segments was used. The CDR3 region of rearranged TCR beta genes was amplified from genomic DNA with a multiplex PCR assay. Amplified TCR beta libraries were sequenced as 87-base-pair reads on the Illumina HiSeq System. Per the authors' processing: A later analysis counted tens of millions of unique TCR beta chains across the approximately 700 repertoires, and around 9.9 million of these chains were shared by at least two donors. Raw reads were error-corrected and collapsed into unique sequences by a nearest-neighbor algorithm in which closely related sequences were merged to remove PCR and sequencing errors. To assign V, D and J gene segments, CDR3 sequences were aligned to IMGT reference sequences. Each retained sequence needed at least a six-nucleotide match to both a V gene segment and a J gene segment. Rearrangements were called productive when the CDR3 lacked stop codons and stayed in frame with V and J; all others were non-productive. CDR3 was defined by IMGT convention, running from the second conserved V-encoded cysteine to the conserved J-encoded phenylalanine. The earlier analysis of 500 to 750 of the donors excluded any sequence lacking an unambiguous match to a single V gene segment. In an earlier analysis of a few hundred of the donors, V segments were called functional above 56.7% productive rearrangements and were called segregating when the between-donor standard deviation exceeded 5%. A statistical classification framework was developed to diagnose cytomegalovirus status using the catalog of TCR beta chain sequences. In a later analysis, V and J genes were assigned by comparing TCR nucleotide sequences against IMGT/GENE-DB human TR gene sequences. In a later analysis, CDR3 sequences and most-parsimonious VDJ recombination scenarios were assigned using the TCRdist pipeline. In a later analysis, every TCR beta chain was defined by the combination of its CDR3 amino acid sequence and its V-gene family, and reads without a unique V-gene family were dropped. A later analysis removed 500 to 600 highly shared, low-generation-probability nucleotide sequences to deal with suspected cross-contamination and a sequencing artifact. For each public chain, a later analysis derived a clonal expansion index from normalized ranks of inferred template counts within each repertoire. A later analysis computed generation probabilities with a VDJ recombination model fitted to out-of-frame rearrangements, and checked the results against IGoR. In a later analysis, hypergeometric tests were used to score TCR-TCR, TCR-HLA and TCR-CMV co-occurrence, with a repertoire-size bias correction applied to TCR pairs. False discovery rates were estimated in a later analysis by permuting HLA or CMV assignments 20 times. In a later analysis, co-occurring TCRs were grouped using DBSCAN, and TCRdist sequence similarity was added for clustering within HLA-allele-positive subsets. Repertoires with fewer than 30,000 or more than 120,000 public chains, plus five repertoires with anomalous nucleotide sharing, were excluded from co-occurrence clustering. TCRdb obtained this table from immuneACCESS and retained in-frame rearrangements with V and J assigned. These tables miss some clones; where compared with another copy, unresolved V genes account for less than half of the shortfall, and the remainder is unexplained. That table supplies the V and J calls and clone size; D and trimming were determined from the DNA. Counted in this sample were roughly 90,000 clones; less than 80% of them appeared once. The ten largest clonotypes hold 20% to 25% of the sample.

Worth noting for this clone: It has no known antigen specificity. No much larger clone is present one base from it, and per-base qualities are unavailable.

The cohort was made up of about 610 healthy bone marrow donors. At the time of sampling, every cohort member was nominally healthy, though immune exposures that went unrecorded were likely present. The donor tested CMV seropositive and was one of the 289 seropositive cohort members. Each donor provided a peripheral blood sample, and peripheral blood mononuclear cells were used for TCR beta sequencing. The Qiagen DNeasy Blood Extraction Kit was used to extract genomic DNA from the blood cell samples. Between the V and J ends, shortened by 5 bases and 7 bases respectively, the junction contains 14 bases. From the germline V gene, CDR1 is SQVTM and CDR2 is ANQGSEA. The CDR3, cysteine through phenylalanine, is 12 amino acids long. Here the CDR3 DNA is all that survives: 36 bases in frame from base 1.

The sequenced material came from PBMCs. The chain was built from TRBV29-1 and TRBJ1-1; a weak D assignment points to TRBD1 (6 bases agree). This receptor was obtained from a young man in good health and CMV-seropositive. The DNA sequence is as follows: TGCAGCGTTTGGGGCAGGGGAGATGAAGCTTTCTTT. The translation is CSVWGRGDEAFF.